This T cell receptor (beta chain) was sequenced in a study of B cell selection in AIRE deficiency. TCRdb's copy holds only in-frame clones and misses some; the assay was immunoSEQ multiplex PCR. The sample has about 21,000 clones, 94% seen once; the top ten hold approximately 2%. Regarding the study as a whole: AIRE-deficient Tconv and Treg repertoires matched healthy donors in TCRBV, CDR3 length, diversity. With only TCRbeta sequenced, less than 45% of shared healthy Treg sequences overlapped Tconv. Shorter CDR3s marked shared Treg sequences, biased toward few non-templated insertions.

After removal of 3 bases from V and 2 bases from J, the junction contained 4 bases not matched to a gene. CDR1 is SGHTA and CDR2 is FQGNSA in the germline V gene. This CDR3 region has 17 residues. Sorted regulatory T cells were CD4-positive, CD25-high and CD127-low or negative. Remarks on this clone: Its antigen remains unidentified.

This sequence joins TRBV7-2 and TRBJ2-2, with TRBD2 matching 12 bases. The clonotype originates from a human donor with AIRE deficiency. The sequencing input was Tregs sorted from PBMCs. The CDR3 sequence: CASSFLAGGLNTGELFF. The CDR3 coding sequence is TGTGCCAGCAGCTTCCTAGCGGGAGGGCTAAACACCGGGGAGCTGTTTTTT.